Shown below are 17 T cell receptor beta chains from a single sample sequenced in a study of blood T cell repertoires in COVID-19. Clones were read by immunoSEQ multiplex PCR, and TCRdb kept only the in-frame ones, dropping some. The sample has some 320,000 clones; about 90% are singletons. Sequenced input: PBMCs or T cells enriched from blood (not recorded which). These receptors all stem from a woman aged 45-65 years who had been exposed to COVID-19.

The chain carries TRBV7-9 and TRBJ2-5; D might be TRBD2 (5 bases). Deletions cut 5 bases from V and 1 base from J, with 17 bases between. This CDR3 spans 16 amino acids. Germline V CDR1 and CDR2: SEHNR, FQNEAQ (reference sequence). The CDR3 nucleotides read TGTGCCAGCAGCATCCGGATAGCGATAACCCAAGAGACCCAGTACTTC. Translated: CASSIRIAITQETQYF. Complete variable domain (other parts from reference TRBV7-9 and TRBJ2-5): DTGVSQNPRHKITKRGQNVTFRCDPISEHNRLYWYRQTLGQGPEFLTYFQNEAQLEKSRLLSDRFSAERPKGSFSTLEIQRTEQGDSAMYLCASSIRIAITQETQYFGPGTRLLVL.

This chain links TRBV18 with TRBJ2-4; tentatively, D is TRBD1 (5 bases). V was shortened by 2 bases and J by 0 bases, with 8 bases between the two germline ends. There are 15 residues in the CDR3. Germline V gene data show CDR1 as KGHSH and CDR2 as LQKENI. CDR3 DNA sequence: TGTGCCAGCTCACCAAAGGGGTCAGCCAAAAACATTCAGTACTTC. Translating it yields CASSPKGSAKNIQYF.

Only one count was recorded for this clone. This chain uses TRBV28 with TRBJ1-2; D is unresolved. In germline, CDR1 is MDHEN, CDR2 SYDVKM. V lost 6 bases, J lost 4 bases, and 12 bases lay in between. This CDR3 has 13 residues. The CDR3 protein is CASSRREAYGYTF. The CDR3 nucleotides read TGTGCCAGCAGCCGCCGAGAAGCCTATGGCTACACCTTC.

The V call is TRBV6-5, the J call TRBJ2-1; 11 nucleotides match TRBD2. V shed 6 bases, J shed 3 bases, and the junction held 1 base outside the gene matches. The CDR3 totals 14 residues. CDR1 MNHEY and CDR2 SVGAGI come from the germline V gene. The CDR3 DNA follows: TGTGCCAGCAGCCTAGCGGGGGGCTACAATGAGCAGTTCTTC. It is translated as CASSLAGGYNEQFF.

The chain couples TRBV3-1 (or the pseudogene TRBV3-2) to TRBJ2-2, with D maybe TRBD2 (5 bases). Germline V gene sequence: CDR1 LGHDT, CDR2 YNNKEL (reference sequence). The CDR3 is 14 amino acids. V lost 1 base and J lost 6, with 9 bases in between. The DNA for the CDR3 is TGTGCCAGCAGCCAAGGGGCGGGCGCCGGGGAGCTGTTTTTT. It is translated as CASSQGAGAGELFF.

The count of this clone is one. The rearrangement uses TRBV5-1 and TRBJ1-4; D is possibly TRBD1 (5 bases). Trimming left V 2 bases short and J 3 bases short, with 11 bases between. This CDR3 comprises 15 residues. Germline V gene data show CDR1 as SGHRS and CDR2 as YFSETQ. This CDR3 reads CASSFSSGSNEKLFF. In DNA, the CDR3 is TGCGCCAGCAGCTTTTCTTCAGGGTCTAATGAAAAACTGTTTTTT.

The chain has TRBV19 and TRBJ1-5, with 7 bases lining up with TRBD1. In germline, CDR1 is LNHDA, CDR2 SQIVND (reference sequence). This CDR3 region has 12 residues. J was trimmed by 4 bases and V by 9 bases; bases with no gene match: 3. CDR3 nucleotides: TGTGCCAGCACGACAGGGAATCAGCCCCAGCATTTT. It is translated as CASTTGNQPQHF.

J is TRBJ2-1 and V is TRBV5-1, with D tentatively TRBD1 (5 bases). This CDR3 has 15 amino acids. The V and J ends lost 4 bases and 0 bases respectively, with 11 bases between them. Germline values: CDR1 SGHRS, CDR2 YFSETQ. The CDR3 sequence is CASSLDRSSYNEQFF. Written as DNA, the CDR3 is TGCGCCAGCAGCCTAGACAGAAGCTCCTACAATGAGCAGTTCTTC.

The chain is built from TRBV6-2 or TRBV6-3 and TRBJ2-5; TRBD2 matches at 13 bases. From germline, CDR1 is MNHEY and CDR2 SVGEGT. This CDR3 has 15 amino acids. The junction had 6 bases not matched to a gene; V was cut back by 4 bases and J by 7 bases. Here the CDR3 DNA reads TGTGCCAGCAGTTCCGGACTAGCGGGGGTAGGGACCCAGTACTTC. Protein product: CASSSGLAGVGTQYF.

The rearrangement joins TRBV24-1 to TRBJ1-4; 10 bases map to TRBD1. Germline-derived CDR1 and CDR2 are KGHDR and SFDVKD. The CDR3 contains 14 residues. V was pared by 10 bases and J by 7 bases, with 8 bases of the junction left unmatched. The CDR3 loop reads CATVPGQGSEKLFF. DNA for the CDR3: TGTGCCACGGTTCCGGGACAGGGGAGTGAAAAACTGTTTTTT.

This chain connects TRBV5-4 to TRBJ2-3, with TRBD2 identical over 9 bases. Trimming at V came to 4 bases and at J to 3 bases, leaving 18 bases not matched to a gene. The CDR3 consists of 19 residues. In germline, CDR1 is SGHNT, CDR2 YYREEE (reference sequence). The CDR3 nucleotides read TGTGCCAGCAGCCGATGGGGTGAAGGCGGGGGGGCCGAGACAGATACGCAGTATTTT. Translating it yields CASSRWGEGGGAETDTQYF.

DNA for the CDR3: TGTGCCAGCTCGGAGGGACCCGGGGGCAATCAGCCCCAGCATTTT. Its translation: CASSEGPGGNQPQHF. The chain has TRBV5-4 and TRBJ1-5; maybe TRBD1 (5 bases). V was cut by 7 bases and J by 2 bases, with 16 bases left in between. The germline V gene has CDR1 SGHNT and CDR2 YYREEE (reference sequence). The CDR3 loop spans 15 amino acids.

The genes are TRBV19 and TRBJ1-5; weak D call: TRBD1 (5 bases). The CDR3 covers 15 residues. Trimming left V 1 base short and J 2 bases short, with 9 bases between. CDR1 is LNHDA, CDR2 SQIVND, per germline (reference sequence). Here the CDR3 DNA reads TGTGCCAGTAGTATAGGGCAGGGCGGCAATCAGCCCCAGCATTTT. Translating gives CASSIGQGGNQPQHF.

CDR3 in DNA: TGTGCCACCAGCAGAGATTACGGGGGGCGCGGGTACACTGAAGCTTTCTTT. This sequence encodes CATSRDYGGRGYTEAFF. The V call is TRBV15, the J call TRBJ1-1; a possible D gene is TRBD1 (6 bases). The CDR3 is 17 amino acids. Trimming took off 0 bases at V and 3 bases at J, with 17 bases between the two ends. Germline assignment: CDR1 LNHNV and CDR2 YYDKDF (reference sequence).

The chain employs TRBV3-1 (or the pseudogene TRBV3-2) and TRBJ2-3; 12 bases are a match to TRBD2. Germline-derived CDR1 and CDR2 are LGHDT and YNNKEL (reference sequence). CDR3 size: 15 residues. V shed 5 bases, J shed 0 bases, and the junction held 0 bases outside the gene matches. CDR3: CASSGLAGSTDTQYF. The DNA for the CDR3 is TGTGCCAGCAGCGGACTAGCGGGAAGCACAGATACGCAGTATTTT.

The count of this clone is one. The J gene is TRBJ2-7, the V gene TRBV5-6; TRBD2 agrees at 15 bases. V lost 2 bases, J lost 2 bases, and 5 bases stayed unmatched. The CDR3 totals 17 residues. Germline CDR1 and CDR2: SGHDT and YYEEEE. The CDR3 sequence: CASSFPGLAGGTYEQYF. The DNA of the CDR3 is TGTGCCAGCAGCTTCCCTGGACTAGCGGGGGGGACCTACGAGCAGTACTTC.

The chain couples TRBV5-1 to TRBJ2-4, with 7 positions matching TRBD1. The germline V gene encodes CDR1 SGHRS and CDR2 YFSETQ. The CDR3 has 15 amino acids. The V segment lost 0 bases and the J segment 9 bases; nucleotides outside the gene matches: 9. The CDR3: CASSLDGTANFIQYF. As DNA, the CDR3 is TGCGCCAGCAGCTTGGACGGGACAGCTAACTTCATTCAGTACTTC.